This is a list of T cell receptor beta chains from one sample in a study of T cell responses to AZD1222 COVID-19 vaccine. Clones were sequenced by immunoSEQ multiplex PCR, and TCRdb holds only the in-frame ones, with some missing. The data contain 140,000 to 150,000 clones, roughly 90% of them singletons. The sample in question was peripheral blood, obtained 28 days after the second AZD1222 dose. The source of these receptors is an adult who received the AZD1222 COVID-19 vaccine. CDR3s include the opening cysteine and the closing phenylalanine or tryptophan. A D gene is named only where the DNA matches it firmly. Size values are once, few and many counts, or a class for expanded clones, and some rows have none.

v_call	j_call	clone_size	d_call	cdr3_nt	cdr3_aa
TRBV5-4	TRBJ1-1	few	NA	TGTGCCAGCATCGCCGCCTTTGAAGCTTTCTTT	CASIAAFEAFF
TRBV7-9	TRBJ2-7	NA	NA	TGTGCCAGCAGCTTAAGTGGCAGGGCCTTCTACGAGCAGTACTTC	CASSLSGRAFYEQYF
TRBV5-1	TRBJ1-1	NA	NA	TGCGCCAGCAGCTCAGGACAGCGGAACACTGAAGCTTTCTTT	CASSSGQRNTEAFF
TRBV7-2	TRBJ2-1	NA	TRBD1	TGTGCCAGCAGTTTCGACAGGGACACTGAGCAGTTCTTC	CASSFDRDTEQFF
TRBV6-6	TRBJ1-6	NA	NA	TGTGCCAGCAGTTTCGGGGTACCCCAGAGCTCCTATAATTCACCCCTCCACTTT	CASSFGVPQSSYNSPLHF
TRBV3-1/TRBV3-2	TRBJ2-7	NA	NA	TGTGCCAGCAGCCAAGACAGTCAGCGCGAGCAGTACTTC	CASSQDSQREQYF
TRBV6-2/TRBV6-3	TRBJ1-2	NA	TRBD1	TGTGCCAGCAGTAAAGGACAGGGTGGTGGCTACACCTTC	CASSKGQGGGYTF
TRBV7-9	TRBJ1-3	NA	NA	TGTGCCAGCAGCCCATACACGGGAAACACCATATATTTT	CASSPYTGNTIYF
TRBV9	TRBJ1-5	NA	NA	TGTGCCAGCAGCCCCCTGGACGGCCCGCCCCAGCATTTT	CASSPLDGPPQHF
TRBV27	TRBJ2-7	NA	NA	TGTGCCAGCAGTTTTCGGCGGCACTCCTACGAGCAGTACTTC	CASSFRRHSYEQYF
TRBV2	TRBJ1-1	NA	NA	TGTGCCAGCAGTCCCTTTTCGTCCGTGGGCACTGAAGCTTTCTTT	CASSPFSSVGTEAFF
TRBV25-1	TRBJ2-7	NA	TRBD2	TGTGCCAGCAGTGATCCCACTAGCGGGGTGCCCGAGCAGTACTTC	CASSDPTSGVPEQYF
TRBV27	TRBJ1-5	NA	NA	TGTGCCAGCAGTGCGACAGTCGGGCAGCCCCAGCATTTT	CASSATVGQPQHF
TRBV18	TRBJ2-1	NA	NA	TGTGCCAGCTCACCCACTAGCAATGAGCAGTTCTTC	CASSPTSNEQFF
TRBV10-1	TRBJ1-1	NA	NA	TGCGCCAGCAGTCAGGGCGGCACTGAAGCTTTCTTT	CASSQGGTEAFF
TRBV4-1	TRBJ1-1	NA	NA	TGCGCCAGCAGCCAAGTCCCGGGCCGGAGGGGGACCGTTGAAGCTTTCTTT	CASSQVPGRRGTVEAFF
TRBV3-1/TRBV3-2	TRBJ2-3	NA	NA	TGTGCCAGCAGTGAGCCCGGGGTAGCAGATACGCAGTATTTT	CASSEPGVADTQYF
TRBV5-6	TRBJ2-5	once	TRBD1	TGTGCCAGCAGCATCCGGGACAGGGTGCAAGAGACCCAGTACTTC	CASSIRDRVQETQYF
TRBV7-9	TRBJ1-2	NA	TRBD1	TGTGCCAGCAGCAGGGGGACAGATAACTATGGCTACACCTTC	CASSRGTDNYGYTF
TRBV19	TRBJ1-5	NA	TRBD1	TGTGCCAGTAGTAGTCAGGGGGCGCGGAGCAATCAGCCCCAGCATTTT	CASSSQGARSNQPQHF
TRBV11-2	TRBJ2-7	NA	TRBD2	TGTGCCAGCACCAAATCAAACGGGCTAGCGGCCTACGAGCAGTACTTC	CASTKSNGLAAYEQYF
TRBV7-9	TRBJ1-1	few	NA	TGTGCCAGCACCACACCCTGGGGGGGAATGAACACTGAAGCTTTCTTT	CASTTPWGGMNTEAFF
TRBV30	TRBJ1-1	NA	NA	TGTGCCTGGAGTCAAGTGGGCACTGAAGCTTTCTTT	CAWSQVGTEAFF
TRBV24-1	TRBJ1-1	NA	NA	TGTGCCACCAGTGAATCCCGCAGGGCCACTGAAGCTTTCTTT	CATSESRRATEAFF
TRBV9	TRBJ2-4	NA	NA	TGTGCCAGCAGCCCGCGTTGGACGAATCCAAACATTCAGTACTTC	CASSPRWTNPNIQYF
TRBV5-4	TRBJ2-7	NA	NA	TGTGCCAGCAGCTTGGCCCCGGTTGGGGACGAGCAGTACTTC	CASSLAPVGDEQYF
TRBV25-1	TRBJ1-4	NA	TRBD1	TGTGCCAGCACGGGACAGATTAATGAAAAACTGTTTTTT	CASTGQINEKLFF
TRBV4-3	TRBJ2-1	NA	TRBD2	TGCGCCAGCAGCCAAGAACTCCTAGCGGCTGAGCAGTTCTTC	CASSQELLAAEQFF
TRBV28	TRBJ1-5	NA	NA	TGTGCCAGCACCTCGGGACAATCCACGGAGCCCCAGCATTTT	CASTSGQSTEPQHF
TRBV7-2	TRBJ2-2	NA	TRBD2	TGTGCCAGCAGCCTAAGGACTAGCGCGAACACCGGGGAGCTGTTTTTT	CASSLRTSANTGELFF
TRBV19	TRBJ2-7	NA	NA	TGTGCCAGTAGTATAGGTCCGGCTGGGTCCTACGAGCAGTACTTC	CASSIGPAGSYEQYF
TRBV15	TRBJ1-2	NA	NA	TGTGCCACCAGCGGATATTTAACAGGGTTCTATGGCTACACCTTC	CATSGYLTGFYGYTF
TRBV7-7	TRBJ2-7	NA	NA	TGTGCCAGCAGCCCAGGGGCAGGGGGGTCCTACGAGCAGTACTTC	CASSPGAGGSYEQYF
TRBV6-2/TRBV6-3	TRBJ2-7	once	TRBD1	TGTGCCAGCAGTGCATCACCGGGACAGGGGGGCTACGAGCAGTACTTC	CASSASPGQGGYEQYF
TRBV4-3	TRBJ2-1	NA	TRBD2	TGCGCCAGCCGAGGAGACGACTCGGGACTAGCGGGGAACAATGAGCAGTTCTTC	CASRGDDSGLAGNNEQFF
TRBV28	TRBJ1-1	NA	NA	TGTGCCAGCAGTTTGCCTTGGGCAGGGAGAGAAGCTTTCTTT	CASSLPWAGREAFF
TRBV6-5	TRBJ2-5	NA	NA	TGTGCCAGCTTCGAAAATTGGGGCGGGGAGACCCAGTACTTC	CASFENWGGETQYF